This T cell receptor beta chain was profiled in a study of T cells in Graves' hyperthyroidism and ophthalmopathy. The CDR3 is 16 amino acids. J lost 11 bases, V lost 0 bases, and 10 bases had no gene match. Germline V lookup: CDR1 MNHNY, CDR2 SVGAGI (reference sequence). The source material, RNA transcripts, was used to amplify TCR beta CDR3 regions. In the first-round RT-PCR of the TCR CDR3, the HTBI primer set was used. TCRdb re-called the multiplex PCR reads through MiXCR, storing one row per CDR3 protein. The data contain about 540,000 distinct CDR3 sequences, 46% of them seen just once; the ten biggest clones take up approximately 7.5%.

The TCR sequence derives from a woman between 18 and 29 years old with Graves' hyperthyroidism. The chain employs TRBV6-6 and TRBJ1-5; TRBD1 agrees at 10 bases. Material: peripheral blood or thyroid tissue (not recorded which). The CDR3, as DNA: TGTGCCAGCAGTTACTCCCCGGGACAGGGGCAATCAGCCCAGCATTTT. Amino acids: CASSYSPGQGQSAQHF.